A single sample is the source of the 28 T cell receptor beta chains below, sequenced in a study of CXCR3-negative and CXCR3-positive naive CD8 T cells (dated by TCRdb to between 2018 and 2020). These reads were obtained on a NextSeq 550. The Human TCR Profiling Kit (MiLaboratory) was used to make UMI-labeled 5' RACE TRB cDNA libraries. After TCRdb reprocessed the reads, each CDR3 protein sequence was kept as one row, without DNA. The record for this sample contains 75,000 or so distinct CDR3 sequences. Of the sample, around 1.5% falls within the top ten clones. The sample comprised naive CXCR3- CD8+ T cells from blood. According to the study, the label for this sample's cell subset or site signals: CD45RO-CCR7+CD27+CD95- naive CD8+ T cells lacking CXCR3 (TNR3-). Receptor source: a human donor in good health. Some clones in this sample may be carry-over from other donors' samples.

The chain joins TRBV9 to TRBJ2-1; lacking DNA, the TRBD2 call made by TCRdb goes unchecked. The V gene's germline CDR1 is SGDLS and CDR2 YYNGEE. This CDR3 region has 17 residues. The CDR3 protein is CASSYPLAGDGINEQFF.

The J gene is TRBJ2-1, the V gene TRBV12-3 or TRBV12-4. The CDR3 has 13 amino acids. The CDR3 sequence: CASSSDRYFEQFF.

This chain joins TRBV29-1 and TRBJ2-7; the D call from TCRdb, TRBD2, cannot be confirmed without DNA. CDR3 size: 12 residues. Germline CDR1 and CDR2: SQVTM and ANQGSEA. CDR3 region: CSVGGEAYEQYF.

The rearrangement links TRBV21-1 to TRBJ2-7; TCRdb outputs TRBD1, but without DNA this stays unchecked. TRBV21-1 is an annotated pseudogene. This CDR3 has 13 residues. CDR3: CASSKKGDREQYF.

The chain carries TRBV7-8 and TRBJ1-5. This CDR3 comprises 16 residues. Germline V gene lookup returns CDR1 SGHVS and CDR2 FQNEAQ. The CDR3 here is CASSLEADWRNQPQHF.

The chain has TRBV12-3 or TRBV12-4 and TRBJ2-2; the D call from TCRdb, TRBD2, cannot be confirmed without DNA. The length of the CDR3 is 21 residues. CDR3 amino acids: CASSHLRAGLAGGSGVGELFF.

The V and J genes are TRBV7-6 and TRBJ2-7. The germline CDR1 and CDR2 sequences are SGHVS and FNYEAQ. There are 12 residues in the CDR3. The CDR3 loop is CASSLDLGEQYF.

This chain uses TRBV6-5 with TRBJ2-5; TCRdb reports TRBD1, a call that lacks DNA to check it against. There are 14 residues in the CDR3. CDR1 is MNHEY and CDR2 is SVGAGI in the germline V gene. CDR3 amino acids: CASSPAVDRETQYF.

V gene TRBV5-1 combines with J gene TRBJ1-2; TCRdb names TRBD1, which stays unverified in the absence of DNA. Germline V gene sequence: CDR1 SGHRS, CDR2 YFSETQ. This CDR3 comprises 12 residues. CDR3 in amino acids: CASSLGQNGYTF.

CDR3 sequence reads: CASSFMRLAGGNEQFF. The V call is TRBV12-3 or TRBV12-4, the J call TRBJ2-1; TCRdb calls TRBD2, which cannot be checked without DNA. The length of the CDR3 is 16 residues.

The V gene is TRBV5-1, the J gene TRBJ2-7; TCRdb calls TRBD1, which cannot be checked without DNA. The germline V gene encodes CDR1 SGHRS and CDR2 YFSETQ. CDR3 length: 14 residues. The chain's CDR3 is CASSLSTGYYEQYF.

This chain connects TRBV7-6 to TRBJ2-7. Germline V CDR1 and CDR2: SGHVS, FNYEAQ. The CDR3 length is 13 residues. The CDR3 loop reads CASSFSTTYEQYF.

The chain employs TRBV29-1 and TRBJ2-7; TCRdb lists TRBD1, though no DNA is available to test this call. This CDR3 contains 14 residues. The germline CDR1 and CDR2 sequences are SQVTM and ANQGSEA. The CDR3 protein is CSVRDYLEGYEQYF.

The chain recombines TRBV18 with TRBJ2-3; TCRdb reports TRBD1, a call that lacks DNA to check it against. Germline V CDR1 and CDR2: KGHSH, LQKENI. The CDR3 is made up of 16 amino acids. Here the CDR3 reads CASSPTGEGGTDTQYF. Full variable domain (rest looked up from reference TRBV18 and TRBJ2-3): NAGVMQNPRHLVRRRGQEARLRCSPMKGHSHVYWYRQLPEEGLKFMVYLQKENIIDESGMPKERFSAEFPKEGPSILRIQQVVRGDSAAYFCASSPTGEGGTDTQYFGPGTRLTVL.

V is TRBV4-3 and J is TRBJ2-3. CDR1 LGHNA and CDR2 YSLEER come from the germline V gene. The CDR3 has 13 amino acids. The CDR3 reads CASSQEPTDTQYF.

The chain employs TRBV4-1 and TRBJ2-1. The CDR3 contains 12 residues. The V gene's germline CDR1 is MGHRA and CDR2 YSYEKL. The CDR3 loop is CASSQVSNEQFF.

The genes are TRBV5-1 and TRBJ2-4; TCRdb calls TRBD1, which cannot be checked without DNA. Germline V gene data show CDR1 as SGHRS and CDR2 as YFSETQ. The CDR3 totals 14 residues. The CDR3 reads CASSLRGAKNIQYF.

The chain has TRBV4-1 and TRBJ2-1; the TCRdb call, TRBD1, lacks DNA for checking. Looked up from germline, CDR1 is MGHRA and CDR2 is YSYEKL. CDR3 length: 14 amino acids. CDR3 region: CAAKTGGAVNEQFF.

V usage is TRBV9 and J usage is TRBJ1-6; TCRdb designates TRBD1, a call that cannot be tested without DNA. There are 14 residues in the CDR3. In germline, CDR1 is SGDLS, CDR2 YYNGEE. CDR3: CASSPTSGNSPLHF.

The rearrangement uses TRBV23-1 and TRBJ2-1. TRBV23-1 has ORF status, its function being uncertain. This CDR3 is 17 amino acids long. This CDR3 reads CASSQSGQAEPYNEQFF.

J is TRBJ2-1 and V is TRBV4-1; the D call from TCRdb, TRBD2, cannot be confirmed without DNA. In germline, CDR1 is MGHRA, CDR2 YSYEKL. This CDR3 spans 15 amino acids. The CDR3 here is CASSQQPLESNEQFF.

The J gene is TRBJ1-6, the V gene TRBV29-1; TCRdb names TRBD1, which stays unverified in the absence of DNA. CDR1 and CDR2 (germline): SQVTM, ANQGSEA. CDR3 length equals 12 residues. This CDR3 is CSVEELGGTLHF.

The V gene is TRBV27, the J gene TRBJ2-7; checking the TCRdb D call of TRBD1 is not possible without DNA. CDR3 length equals 13 residues. Germline lookup yields CDR1 MNHEY and CDR2 SMNVEV (reference sequence). The chain's CDR3 is CASSNQGSYEQYF.

The V call is TRBV5-1, the J call TRBJ2-7. The CDR3 has 13 amino acids. Germline loops: CDR1 SGHRS, CDR2 YFSETQ. CDR3 loop: CASSLRYTYEQYF.

J is TRBJ1-1 and V is TRBV29-1; no DNA is available, so the TRBD1 call from TCRdb remains unchecked. The CDR3 consists of 14 residues. In germline, CDR1 is SQVTM, CDR2 ANQGSEA. The CDR3 loop reads CSVEPQGPNTEAFF.

The chain combines TRBV11-2 with TRBJ2-1; TCRdb outputs TRBD2, but without DNA this stays unchecked. This CDR3 spans 15 amino acids. Germline assignment: CDR1 SGHAT and CDR2 FQNNGV. The CDR3 spells CASSWGTSGRNEQFF.

This rearrangement joins TRBV12-3 or TRBV12-4 to TRBJ2-2. The CDR3 loop spans 12 amino acids. This CDR3 is CASSLETGELFF.

The chain combines TRBV30 with TRBJ2-7; TCRdb lists TRBD1, though no DNA is available to test this call. The CDR3 length is 15 residues. Germline assignment: CDR1 GTSNPN and CDR2 SVGIG (reference sequence). The CDR3 spells CAWSVLGGPVDEQYF.